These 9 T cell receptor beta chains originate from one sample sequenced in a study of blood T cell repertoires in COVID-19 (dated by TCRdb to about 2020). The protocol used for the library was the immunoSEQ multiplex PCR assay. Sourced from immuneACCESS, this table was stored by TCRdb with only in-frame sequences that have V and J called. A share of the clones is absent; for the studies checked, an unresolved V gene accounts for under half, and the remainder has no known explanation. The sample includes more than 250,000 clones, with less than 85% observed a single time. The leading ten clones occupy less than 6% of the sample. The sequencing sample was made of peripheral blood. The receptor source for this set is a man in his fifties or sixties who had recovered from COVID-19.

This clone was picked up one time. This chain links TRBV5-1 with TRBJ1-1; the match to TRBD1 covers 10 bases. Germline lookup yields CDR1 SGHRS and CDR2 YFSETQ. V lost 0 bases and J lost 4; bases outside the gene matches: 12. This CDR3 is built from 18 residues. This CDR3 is CASSLGFGTGVIGTEAFF. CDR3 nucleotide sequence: TGCGCCAGCAGCTTGGGCTTCGGGACAGGGGTGATTGGCACTGAAGCTTTCTTT.

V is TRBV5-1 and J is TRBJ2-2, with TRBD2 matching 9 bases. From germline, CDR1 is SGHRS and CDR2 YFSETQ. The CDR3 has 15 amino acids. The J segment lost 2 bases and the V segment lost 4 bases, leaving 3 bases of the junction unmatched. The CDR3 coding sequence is TGCGCCAGCAGCCCGGGACTAGCCAACACCGGGGAGCTGTTTTTT. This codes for CASSPGLANTGELFF.

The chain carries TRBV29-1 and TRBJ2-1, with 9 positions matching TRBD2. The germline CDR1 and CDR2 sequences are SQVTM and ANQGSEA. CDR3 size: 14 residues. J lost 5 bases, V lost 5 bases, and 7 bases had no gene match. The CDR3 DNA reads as TGCAGCGTTCGGAGCGGGGGGACCGACAATGAGCAGTTCTTC. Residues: CSVRSGGTDNEQFF.

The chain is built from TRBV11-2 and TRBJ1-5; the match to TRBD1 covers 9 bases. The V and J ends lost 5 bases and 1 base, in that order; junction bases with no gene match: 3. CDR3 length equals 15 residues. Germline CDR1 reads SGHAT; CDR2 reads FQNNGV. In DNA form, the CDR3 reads TGTGCCAGCAGCGAAGGACAGGGGAGCAATCAGCCCCAGCATTTT. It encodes CASSEGQGSNQPQHF.

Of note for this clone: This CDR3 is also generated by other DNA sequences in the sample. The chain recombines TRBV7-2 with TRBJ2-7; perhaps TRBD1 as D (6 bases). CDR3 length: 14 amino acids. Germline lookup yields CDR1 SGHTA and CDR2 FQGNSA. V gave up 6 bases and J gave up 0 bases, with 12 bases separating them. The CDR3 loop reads CASSRDRSSYEQYF. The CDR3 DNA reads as TGTGCCAGCAGTCGCGACAGGAGCTCCTACGAGCAGTACTTC.

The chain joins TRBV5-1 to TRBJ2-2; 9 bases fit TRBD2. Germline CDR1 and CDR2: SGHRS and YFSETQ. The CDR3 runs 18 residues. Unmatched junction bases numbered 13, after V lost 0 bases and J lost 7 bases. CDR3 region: CASSLVREGPGFSGELFF. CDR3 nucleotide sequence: TGCGCCAGCAGCTTGGTGCGGGAGGGCCCGGGGTTCAGCGGGGAGCTGTTTTTT.

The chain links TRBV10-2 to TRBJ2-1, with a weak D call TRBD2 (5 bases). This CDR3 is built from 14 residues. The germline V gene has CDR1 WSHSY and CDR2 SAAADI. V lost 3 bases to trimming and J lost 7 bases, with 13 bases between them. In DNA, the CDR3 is TGCGCCAGCAGTGACTCGGGGAGAAGGAATGAGCAGTTCTTC. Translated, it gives CASSDSGRRNEQFF.

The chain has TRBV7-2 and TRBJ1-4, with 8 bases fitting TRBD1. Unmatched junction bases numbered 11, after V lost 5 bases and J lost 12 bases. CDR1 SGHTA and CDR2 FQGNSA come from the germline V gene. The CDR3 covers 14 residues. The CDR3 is CASSEDTGGRELFF. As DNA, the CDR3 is TGTGCCAGCAGCGAGGACACAGGGGGTAGGGAACTGTTTTTT.

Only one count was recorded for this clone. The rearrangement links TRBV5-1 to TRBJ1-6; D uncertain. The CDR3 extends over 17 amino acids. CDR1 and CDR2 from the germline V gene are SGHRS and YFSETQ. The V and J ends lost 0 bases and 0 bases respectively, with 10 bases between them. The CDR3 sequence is CASSLGQIFSYNSPLHF. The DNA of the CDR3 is TGCGCCAGCAGCTTGGGGCAGATATTCTCCTATAATTCACCCCTCCACTTT.